This T cell receptor (beta chain) was recorded in a study of blood T cell repertoires in COVID-19. Study information: Acute and convalescent COVID-19 samples came from the United States, Italy and Spain. T cells, B-cell-depleted T cells, or PBMCs supplied cDNA or gDNA.

In this sample, this clone turned up once. V shed 9 bases, J shed 2 bases, and the junction held 7 bases outside the gene matches. The CDR3 sequence is 15 residues long. Germline-derived CDR1 and CDR2 are KGHDR and SFDVKD. Per the authors' pipeline: The assay estimated nucleated cells by amplifying reference gene primers. Produced via immunoSEQ multiplex PCR; TCRdb's table is partial and in-frame only. The V and J calls and clone size come from that table; D and trimming were worked out from the DNA. The table lists some 350,000 clones, more than 75% of them singletons, with about 3% in the top ten. The material sequenced was peripheral blood. This receptor was identified in a human donor in a cohort sampled during active COVID-19. This sequence joins TRBV24-1 and TRBJ2-3; 10 bases align to TRBD2. Here the CDR3 DNA reads TGTGCCACCGCAGCGGGGGGGACTACCACAGATACGCAGTATTTT. This encodes CATAAGGTTTDTQYF.